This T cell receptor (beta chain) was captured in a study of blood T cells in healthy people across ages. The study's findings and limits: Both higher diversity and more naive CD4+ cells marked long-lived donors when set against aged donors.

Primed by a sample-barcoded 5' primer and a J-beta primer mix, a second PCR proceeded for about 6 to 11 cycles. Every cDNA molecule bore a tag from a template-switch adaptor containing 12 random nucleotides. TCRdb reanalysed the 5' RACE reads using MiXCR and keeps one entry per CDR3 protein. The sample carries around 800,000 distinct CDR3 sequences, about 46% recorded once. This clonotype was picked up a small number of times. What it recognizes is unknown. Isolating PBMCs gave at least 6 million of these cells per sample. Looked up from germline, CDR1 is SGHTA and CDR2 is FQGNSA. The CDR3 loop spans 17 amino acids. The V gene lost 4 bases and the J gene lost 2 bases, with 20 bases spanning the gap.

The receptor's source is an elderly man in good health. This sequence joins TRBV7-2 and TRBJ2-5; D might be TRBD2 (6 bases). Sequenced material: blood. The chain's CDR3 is CASSSRVLASAQETQYF. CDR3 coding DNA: TGTGCCAGCAGCTCCCGGGTCCTGGCTAGCGCGCAAGAGACCCAGTACTTC.